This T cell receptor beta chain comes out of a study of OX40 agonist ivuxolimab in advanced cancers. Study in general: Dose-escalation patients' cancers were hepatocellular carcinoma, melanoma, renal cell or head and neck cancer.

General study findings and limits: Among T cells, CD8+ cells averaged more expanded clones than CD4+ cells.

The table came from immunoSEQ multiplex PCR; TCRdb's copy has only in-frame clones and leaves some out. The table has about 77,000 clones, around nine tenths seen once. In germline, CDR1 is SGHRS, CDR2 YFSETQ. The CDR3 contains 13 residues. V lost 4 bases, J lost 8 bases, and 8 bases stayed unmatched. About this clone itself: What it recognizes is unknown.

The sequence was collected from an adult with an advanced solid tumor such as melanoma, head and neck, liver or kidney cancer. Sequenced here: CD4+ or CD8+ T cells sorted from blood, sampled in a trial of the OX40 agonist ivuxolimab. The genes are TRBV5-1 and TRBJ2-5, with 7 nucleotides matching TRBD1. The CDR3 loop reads CASSKGQLVTQYF. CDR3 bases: TGCGCCAGCAGCAAGGGACAGTTAGTCACCCAGTACTTC.